This record covers a single T cell receptor beta chain. Its antigen has not been determined. Per-base qualities were not stored, and no clone one base away is much larger. Synthetic TCR analog templates were spiked into each PCR so that absolute template abundance could be estimated from read counts. The immunoSEQ assay was used to amplify TCRbeta CDR3 regions from genomic DNA with bias-controlled V and J gene primers. Sequencing of rearranged TCRbeta segments was done at approximately 20X coverage. The study's processing was this. Clustering was used to correct sequencing errors, and CDR3s were annotated against IMGT so that V, D and J genes could be assigned. Out-of-frame and stop-codon sequences were excluded, and only productive TCRbeta rearrangements were used in downstream analyses. To compute clonality, Shannon entropy was normalized by the log of the number of unique productive sequences and then subtracted from one. Clones differing between time points or between blood and tumor were identified by Fisher's exact test with Benjamini-Hochberg correction at adjusted p below 0.01. This immuneACCESS table, as held by TCRdb, lists in-frame sequences with V and J called but not all clones. Of the missing ones, under half trace to an unresolved V gene in checked studies; the others have no known cause. For V, J and clone size, that table is used; D and trimming come from the DNA. The sample yields 30,000 or so clones; approximately 80% were counted once. The top ten clones comprise around 30% of the sample.

The cohort comprised 25 to 30 patients with locally advanced or metastatic urothelial carcinoma treated at Memorial Sloan Kettering on a trial protocol. Peripheral blood mononuclear cells were collected from each patient pretreatment and during treatment, giving between 1 and 8 total time points per patient. The Qiagen DNeasy Blood extraction kit was used to purify genomic DNA from total PBMCs and from tumor samples. Collected pretreatment and during treatment, PBMCs were isolated and stored as previously described. The data are from a study of PD-L1 blockade in urothelial cancer (TCRdb year 2017). A note on the overall study: Every patient began therapy at some point between 2013 and 2015 and was given atezolizumab 1,200 mg intravenously every 3 weeks. About nine tenths of the roughly 29 patients were identified as males with urothelial cancer of bladder origin, and a prior smoking history was reported by 18 of 29 patients. Progression-free survival longer than 6 months counted as durable clinical benefit, and TCR features were additionally tested against both progression-free and overall survival. Approximately 30 patients had pretreatment blood TCR-seq, about 25 had at least one posttreatment blood collection, and about 25 had tumor TCR-seq. Somatic, immune and clinical correlates of response to PD-L1 blockade with atezolizumab in urothelial cancer were the focus of an exploratory multi-omic analysis. Patients had an ECOG performance status of 0 or 1 and had received between 0 and 3 prior chemotherapy regimens. TCR sequencing covered pretreatment tumor samples and matched, serially collected peripheral blood taken before and after atezolizumab treatment. Nine patients reached durable clinical benefit, while some 21 patients did not. Blood samples yielded a median of around 150,000 T cells and around 80,000 unique TCRs, with median clonality about 0.08. In the same patients who had TCR sequencing, pretreatment tumors also underwent whole exome sequencing and RNA sequencing. Blood samples were analyzed 3 weeks after the start of treatment (second dose) and 6 weeks after the start of treatment.

The CDR3 numbers 16 residues from cysteine through phenylalanine. Of all the DNA, just the CDR3 is kept, 48 bases in frame from base 1. The junction shows trimming of 4 bases on V and 1 base on J, and the gene matches do not reach 5 bases of it. In the germline V gene, CDR1 corresponds to LGHNA and CDR2 to YNFKEQ. The study at large found these results: Because the sample size was small (n of about 30) and many of the analyses were exploratory, the results are meant to be hypothesis-generating. Among patients with durable benefit, tumor-associated TCR clones showed greater expansion in peripheral blood 3 weeks after treatment started (n of about 21, p = 0.022). Improved progression-free and overall survival was associated with having pretreatment peripheral blood TCR clonality below the median.

Here the sequenced sample was PBMCs, taken around atezolizumab (anti-PD-L1) treatment. This sequence was found in a man aged 55 to 70 with urothelial cancer. This sequence uses TRBV4-2 and TRBJ2-2; 8 junctional bases match TRBD2. The CDR3 loop reads CASSPPSGRNTGELFF. The DNA sequence is TGTGCCAGCAGCCCCCCCAGCGGGAGGAACACCGGGGAGCTGTTTTTT.